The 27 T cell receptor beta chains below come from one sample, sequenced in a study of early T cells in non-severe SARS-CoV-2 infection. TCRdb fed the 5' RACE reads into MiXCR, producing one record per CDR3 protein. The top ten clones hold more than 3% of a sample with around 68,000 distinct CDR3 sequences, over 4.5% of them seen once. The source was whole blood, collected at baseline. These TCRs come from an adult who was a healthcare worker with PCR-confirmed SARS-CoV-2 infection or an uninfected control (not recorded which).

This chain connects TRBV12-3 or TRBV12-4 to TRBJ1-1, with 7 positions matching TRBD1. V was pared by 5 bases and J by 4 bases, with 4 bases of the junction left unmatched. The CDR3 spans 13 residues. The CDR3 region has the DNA TGTGCCAGCAGTACGGGACAGATCACTGAAGCTTTCTTT. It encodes CASSTGQITEAFF.

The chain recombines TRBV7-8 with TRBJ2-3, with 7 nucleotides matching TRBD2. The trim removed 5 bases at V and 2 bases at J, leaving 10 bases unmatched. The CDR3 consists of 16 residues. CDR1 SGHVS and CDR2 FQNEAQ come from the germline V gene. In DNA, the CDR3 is TGTGCCAGCAGCAAGGGGACTACCGACTTCACAGATACGCAGTATTTT. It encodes CASSKGTTDFTDTQYF.

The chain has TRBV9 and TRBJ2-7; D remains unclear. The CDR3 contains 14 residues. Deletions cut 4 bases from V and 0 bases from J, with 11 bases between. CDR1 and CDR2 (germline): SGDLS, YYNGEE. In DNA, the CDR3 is TGTGCCAGCAGCCCCCGACGGTTCTCCTACGAGCAGTACTTC. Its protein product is CASSPRRFSYEQYF.

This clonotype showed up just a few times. The CDR3 reads CALPLIGTYEQYF. The CDR3 DNA follows: TGTGCCTTACCGCTAATAGGAACCTACGAGCAGTACTTC. The chain has TRBV27 and TRBJ2-7; D call uncertain. This CDR3 region has 13 residues. V was trimmed by 11 bases and J by 2 bases, leaving 16 bases between them. The germline V gene has CDR1 MNHEY and CDR2 SMNVEV (reference sequence).

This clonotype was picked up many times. As DNA, the CDR3 is TGTGCCAGCAGCTTGGAGGGACACCGTCGCGAGCAGTACTTC. This gives the protein CASSLEGHRREQYF. The chain couples TRBV7-9 to TRBJ2-7, with D perhaps TRBD1 or TRBD2 (6 bases each). V was clipped by 3 bases and J by 6 bases, with 15 bases between them. This CDR3 comprises 14 residues. Germline V lookup: CDR1 SEHNR, CDR2 FQNEAQ (reference sequence).

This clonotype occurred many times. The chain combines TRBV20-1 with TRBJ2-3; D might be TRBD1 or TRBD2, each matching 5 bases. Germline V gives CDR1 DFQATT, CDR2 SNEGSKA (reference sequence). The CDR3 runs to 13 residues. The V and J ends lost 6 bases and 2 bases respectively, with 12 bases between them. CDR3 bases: TGCAGTGCGACCGTCGGGACCACAGATACGCAGTATTTT. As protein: CSATVGTTDTQYF.

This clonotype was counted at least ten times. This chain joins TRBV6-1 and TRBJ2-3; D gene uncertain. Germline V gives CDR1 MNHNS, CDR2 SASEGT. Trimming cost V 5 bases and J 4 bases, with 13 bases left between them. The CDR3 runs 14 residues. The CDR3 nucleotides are TGTGCCAGCAGTCACGGTAGGGCCGCAGATACGCAGTATTTT. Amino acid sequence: CASSHGRAADTQYF.

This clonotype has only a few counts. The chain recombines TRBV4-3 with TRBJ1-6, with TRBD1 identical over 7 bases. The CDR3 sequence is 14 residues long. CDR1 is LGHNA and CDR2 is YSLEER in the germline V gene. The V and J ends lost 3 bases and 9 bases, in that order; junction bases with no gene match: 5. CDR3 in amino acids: CASSQGQRGSPLHF. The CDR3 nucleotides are TGCGCCAGCAGCCAGGGACAGCGGGGTTCACCCCTCCACTTT.

CDR3 sequence (DNA): TGTGCCAGCAGCTTAGGCGGGAGCCGAACCTACGAGCAGTACTTC. It is translated as CASSLGGSRTYEQYF. The V call is TRBV11-2, the J call TRBJ2-7, with 7 bases lining up with TRBD2. CDR3 length: 15 amino acids. CDR1 is SGHAT and CDR2 is FQNNGV in the germline V gene. The J segment lost 2 bases and the V segment lost 1 base, leaving 5 bases of the junction unmatched.

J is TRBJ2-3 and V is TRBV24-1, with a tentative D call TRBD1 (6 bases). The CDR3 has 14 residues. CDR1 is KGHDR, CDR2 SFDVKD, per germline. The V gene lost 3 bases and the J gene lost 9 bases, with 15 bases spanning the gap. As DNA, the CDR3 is TGTGCCACCAGTGATCACCGGGACACTGGAACGCAGTATTTT. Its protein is CATSDHRDTGTQYF.

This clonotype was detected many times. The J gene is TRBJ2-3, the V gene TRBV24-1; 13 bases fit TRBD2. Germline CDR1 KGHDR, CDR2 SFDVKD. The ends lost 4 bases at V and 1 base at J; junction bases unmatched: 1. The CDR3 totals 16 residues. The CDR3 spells CATSDGLAGGTDTQYF. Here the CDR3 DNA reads TGTGCCACCAGTGACGGACTAGCGGGGGGCACAGATACGCAGTATTTT.

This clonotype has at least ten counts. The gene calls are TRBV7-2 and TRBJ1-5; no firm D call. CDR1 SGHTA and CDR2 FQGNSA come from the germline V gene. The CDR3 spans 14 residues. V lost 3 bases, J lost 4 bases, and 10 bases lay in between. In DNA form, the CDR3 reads TGTGCCAGCAGCTTTTCGCCCTCGAATCAGCCCCAGCATTTT. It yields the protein CASSFSPSNQPQHF.

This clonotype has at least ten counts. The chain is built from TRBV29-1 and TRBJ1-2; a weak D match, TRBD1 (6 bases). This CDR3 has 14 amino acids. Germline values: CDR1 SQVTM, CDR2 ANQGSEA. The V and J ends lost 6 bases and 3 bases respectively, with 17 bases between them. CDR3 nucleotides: TGCAGCGTGACGGAGGGGGTGTATGACTATGGCTACACCTTC. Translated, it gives CSVTEGVYDYGYTF.

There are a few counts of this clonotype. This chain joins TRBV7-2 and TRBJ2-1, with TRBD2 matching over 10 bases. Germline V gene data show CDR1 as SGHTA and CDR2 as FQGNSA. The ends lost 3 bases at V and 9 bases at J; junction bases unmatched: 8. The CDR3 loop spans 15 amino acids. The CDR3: CASSFSPSGSSEQFF. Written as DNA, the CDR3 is TGTGCCAGCAGCTTCTCCCCTAGCGGGAGTAGTGAGCAGTTCTTC.

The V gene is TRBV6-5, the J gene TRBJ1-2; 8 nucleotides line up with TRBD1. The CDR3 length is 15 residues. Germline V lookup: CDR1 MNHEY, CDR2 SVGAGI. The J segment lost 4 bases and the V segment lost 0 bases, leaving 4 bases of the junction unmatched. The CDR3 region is CASSYSGQGSYGYTF. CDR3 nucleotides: TGTGCCAGCAGTTACTCCGGACAGGGTTCCTATGGCTACACCTTC.

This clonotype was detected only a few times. CDR3 sequence (DNA): TGTGCCAGCAGCGCACGGGGGCTTTACGAGCAGTACTTC. Its translation is CASSARGLYEQYF. V usage is TRBV21-1 and J usage is TRBJ2-7; the table's D call of TRBD1 was not tested on the DNA. TRBV21-1 is annotated as a pseudogene. The CDR3 runs 13 residues.

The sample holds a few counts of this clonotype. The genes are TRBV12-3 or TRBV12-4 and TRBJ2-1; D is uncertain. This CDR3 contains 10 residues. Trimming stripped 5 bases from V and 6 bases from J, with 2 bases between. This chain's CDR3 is CASSRNEQFF. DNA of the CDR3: TGTGCCAGCAGTCGCAATGAGCAGTTCTTC.

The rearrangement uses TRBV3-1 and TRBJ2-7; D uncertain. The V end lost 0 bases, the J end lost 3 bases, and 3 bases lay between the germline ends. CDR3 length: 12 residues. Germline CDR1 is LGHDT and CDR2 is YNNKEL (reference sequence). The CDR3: CASSQDNYEQYF. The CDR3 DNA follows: TGTGCCAGCAGCCAAGACAACTACGAGCAGTACTTC.

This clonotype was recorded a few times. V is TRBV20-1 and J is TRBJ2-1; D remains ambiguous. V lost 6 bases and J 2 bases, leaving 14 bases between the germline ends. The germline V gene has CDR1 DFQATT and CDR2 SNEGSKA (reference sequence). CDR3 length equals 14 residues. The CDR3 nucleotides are TGCAGTGCCCCGAATGAGGAGACCTACAATGAGCAGTTCTTC. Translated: CSAPNEETYNEQFF.

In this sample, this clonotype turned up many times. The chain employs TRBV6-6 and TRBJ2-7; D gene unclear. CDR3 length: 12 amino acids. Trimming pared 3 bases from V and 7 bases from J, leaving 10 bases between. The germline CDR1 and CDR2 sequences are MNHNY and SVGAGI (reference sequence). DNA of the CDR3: TGTGCCAGCAGTTATGAAGGCCGGGAGCAGTACTTC. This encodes CASSYEGREQYF.

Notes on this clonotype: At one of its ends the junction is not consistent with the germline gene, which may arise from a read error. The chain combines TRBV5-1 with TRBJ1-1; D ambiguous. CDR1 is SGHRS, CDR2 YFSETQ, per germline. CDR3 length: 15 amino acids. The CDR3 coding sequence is TGCGCCAGCAGCTTGACTGAACGGGTGAAGACTGAAGCTTTCTTT. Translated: CASSLTERVKTEAFF. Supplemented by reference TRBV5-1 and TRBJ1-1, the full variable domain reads KAGVTQTPRYLIKTRGQQVTLSCSPISGHRSVSWYQQTPGQGLQFLFEYFSETQRNKGNFPGRFSGRQFSNSRSEMNVSTLELGDSALYLCASSLTERVKTEAFFGQGTRLTVV.

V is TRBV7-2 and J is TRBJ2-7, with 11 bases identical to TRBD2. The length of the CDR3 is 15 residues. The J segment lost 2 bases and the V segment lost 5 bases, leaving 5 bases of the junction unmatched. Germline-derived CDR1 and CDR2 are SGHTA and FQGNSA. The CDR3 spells CASSPGLAVPYEQYF. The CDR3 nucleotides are TGTGCCAGCAGCCCGGGACTAGCGGTACCCTACGAGCAGTACTTC.

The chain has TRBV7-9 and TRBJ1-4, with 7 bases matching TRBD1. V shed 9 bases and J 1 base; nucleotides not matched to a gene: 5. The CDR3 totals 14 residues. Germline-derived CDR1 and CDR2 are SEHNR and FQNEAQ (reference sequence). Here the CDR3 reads CASSTGVTNEKLFF. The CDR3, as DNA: TGTGCCAGTTCTACAGGGGTAACTAATGAAAAACTGTTTTTT.

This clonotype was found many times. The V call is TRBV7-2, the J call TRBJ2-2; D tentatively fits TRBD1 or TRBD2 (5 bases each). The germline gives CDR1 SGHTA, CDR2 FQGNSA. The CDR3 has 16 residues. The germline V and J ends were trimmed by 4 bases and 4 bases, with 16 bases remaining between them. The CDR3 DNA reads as TGTGCCAGCAGCTCCCGGGGCGGGCGCTTCACCGGGGAGCTGTTTTTT. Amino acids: CASSSRGGRFTGELFF.

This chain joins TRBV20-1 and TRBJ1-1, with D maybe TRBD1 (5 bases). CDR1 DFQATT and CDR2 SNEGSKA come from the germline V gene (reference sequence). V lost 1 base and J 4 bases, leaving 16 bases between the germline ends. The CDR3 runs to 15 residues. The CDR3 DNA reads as TGCAGTGCTAGAGTCGAGGGGATCTCGGGCACTGAAGCTTTCTTT. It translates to CSARVEGISGTEAFF.

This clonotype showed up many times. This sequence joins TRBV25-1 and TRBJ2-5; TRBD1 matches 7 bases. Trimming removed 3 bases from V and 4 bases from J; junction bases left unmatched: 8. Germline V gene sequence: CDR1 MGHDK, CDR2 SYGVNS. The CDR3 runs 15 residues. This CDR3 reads CASSETPGTAETQYF. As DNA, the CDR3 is TGTGCCAGCAGTGAGACCCCCGGGACAGCAGAGACCCAGTACTTC.

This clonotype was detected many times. CDR3 nucleotides: TGTGCCATCAGAGGGTCTAGCACAGATACGCAGTATTTT. It translates to CAIRGSSTDTQYF. The chain combines TRBV10-3 with TRBJ2-3; D gene ambiguous. Trimming pared 6 bases from V and 0 bases from J, leaving 7 bases between. CDR1 is ENHRY and CDR2 is SYGVKD in the germline V gene. The CDR3 has 13 amino acids.